This TCR beta chain stems from a study of blood T cells in healthy people across ages. It was with a sample-barcoded 5' primer and a J-beta primer mix that a second PCR of roughly 7 to 12 cycles was run. TCRdb re-derived calls from the 5' RACE reads in MiXCR, one entry per CDR3 protein. Here the sample spans more than 550,000 distinct CDR3 sequences, approximately 21% being singletons. The people who gave samples were healthy Caucasians from Russia, aged roughly 6 to 100. Each donor had 9 to 10 milliliters of peripheral blood drawn. This clonotype was observed many times. The junction had 1 base not matched to a gene; V was cut back by 4 bases and J by 6 bases. Germline lookup yields CDR1 SGHNT and CDR2 YENEEA. This CDR3 is built from 12 residues.

V and J are TRBV11-3 and TRBJ1-2, with 8 bases aligning to TRBD1. The sequenced sample was blood. The origin of this receptor is a man between 70 and 80 years old in good health. CDR3 residues: CASSSTGDGYTF. CDR3 DNA: TGTGCCAGCAGCTCGACAGGGGATGGCTACACCTTC.